The rows below give T cell receptor beta chains drawn from one sample of a study of CD8 T cells in ankylosing spondylitis. TCRdb re-derived calls from the 5' RACE reads in MiXCR, one entry per CDR3 protein. The sample consists of around 490,000 distinct CDR3 sequences, about 5.7% of them appearing once. Specimen: blood, either unsorted or a sorted T cell fraction (not recorded which). These receptors were collected from a male donor with ankylosing spondylitis. CDR3s include the opening cysteine and the closing phenylalanine or tryptophan. A D gene is named only where the DNA matches it firmly. Rows may omit the clone size; those that give it use once, few, many or a size class.

cdr3_nt | cdr3_aa | clone_size | j_call | cdr3_length | v_call | d_call
TGTGCCAGCAGCGTAGGCCCGACATTAGGAGAGCAGTACTTC | CASSVGPTLGEQYF | - | TRBJ2-7 | 14 | TRBV9 | -
TGCAGTGCTAGACTAGCTTTCACAGATACGCAGTATTTT | CSARLAFTDTQYF | many | TRBJ2-3 | 13 | TRBV20-1 | -
TGCAGCGCTGGAACAGGCCAGCCCCAGCATTTT | CSAGTGQPQHF | many | TRBJ1-5 | 11 | TRBV29-1 | -
TGCGCCAGCAGCTCACAGGGACAGCCGAACACTGAAGCTTTCTTT | CASSSQGQPNTEAFF | many | TRBJ1-1 | 15 | TRBV5-1 | TRBD1
TGTGCCAGCGGTCATTTGACCGGGGAGCTGTTTTTT | CASGHLTGELFF | many | TRBJ2-2 | 12 | TRBV12-3/TRBV12-4 | -
TGTGCCAGCAGAGACCCAGGGGCAGGTTATAATTCACCCCTCCACTTT | CASRDPGAGYNSPLHF | many | TRBJ1-6 | 16 | TRBV6-1 | -
TGTGCCAGCAGCCCGAACCCGACAGTTGAAGCTTTCTTT | CASSPNPTVEAFF | few | TRBJ1-1 | 13 | TRBV11-2 | -
TGTGCCAGCAGTTTAGCAGGGGTTGACACTGAAGCTTTCTTT | CASSLAGVDTEAFF | many | TRBJ1-1 | 14 | TRBV12-3/TRBV12-4 | -
TGCGCCAGCAGCCGTGCATCGGACAGGGGCCCCGGGGAGCTGTTTTTT | CASSRASDRGPGELFF | many | TRBJ2-2 | 16 | TRBV5-1 | TRBD1
TGTGCCAGCAGCCACGGACAGACCGCATTAGCCAAAAACATTCAGTACTTC | CASSHGQTALAKNIQYF | - | TRBJ2-4 | 17 | TRBV12-3/TRBV12-4 | -
TGCAGTGCGCCGAATACAGAGGAAGCTTTCTTT | CSAPNTEEAFF | - | TRBJ1-1 | 11 | TRBV20-1 | -
TGTGCCAGCAGTCCTGATCCCGGGGCTAATGAAAAACTGTTTTTT | CASSPDPGANEKLFF | few | TRBJ1-4 | 15 | TRBV6-1 | -
TGTGCCAGCAGCTTAACAGGGTCGAAGTACGAGCAGTACTTC | CASSLTGSKYEQYF | few | TRBJ2-7 | 14 | TRBV11-2 | -
TGTGCCAGCAGCGATTCGGGCCAAGTGGACCCACCGCCCCACAATGAGCAGTTCTTC | CASSDSGQVDPPPHNEQFF | many | TRBJ2-1 | 19 | TRBV11-2 | -
TGTGCCAGCTCCCGCGGGGGTTTGGAGGAGCAGTACTTC | CASSRGGLEEQYF | many | TRBJ2-7 | 13 | TRBV25-1 | TRBD2
TGCAGTGCTAGACCCGGGGGGTCGTCCCACAATGAGCAGTTCTTC | CSARPGGSSHNEQFF | many | TRBJ2-1 | 15 | TRBV20-1 | TRBD2
TGCAGCTCCGGGGAGAAAGAGACCCAGTACTTC | CSSGEKETQYF | many | TRBJ2-5 | 11 | TRBV29-1 | -
TGTGCCAGCAGTTGGGGAGCGGGGGCGAGCACAGATACGCAGTATTTT | CASSWGAGASTDTQYF | many | TRBJ2-3 | 16 | TRBV6-2/TRBV6-3 | TRBD2
TGTGCCAGCAGCGAAGGGTACGAGCAGTACTTC | CASSEGYEQYF | many | TRBJ2-7 | 11 | TRBV18 | -
TGCGCCAGCAGCTATAGCTCTGGTGGCTACGAGCAGTACTTC | CASSYSSGGYEQYF | many | TRBJ2-7 | 14 | TRBV5-1 | -
TGTGCCAGCAGTCTCCCCGGGACAGGGTACACAGATACGCAGTATTTT | CASSLPGTGYTDTQYF | - | TRBJ2-3 | 16 | TRBV7-8 | TRBD1
TGTGCCAGCAGTTACGGAAGAGGGTCGGGACAGCCTTCCTACGAGCAGTACTTC | CASSYGRGSGQPSYEQYF | - | TRBJ2-7 | 18 | TRBV6-5 | TRBD1